The next 10 T cell receptor beta chains were all read from a single sample in a study of blood T cell repertoires in COVID-19. Sequencing used immunoSEQ multiplex PCR; TCRdb keeps in-frame clones, though not all of them. There are about 400,000 clones in the sample; approximately 86% occur only once, and 2% to 2.5% lies in the top ten. The specimen sequenced was PBMCs or T cells enriched from blood (not recorded which). These receptors came from a woman aged 40-49 years with acute COVID-19.

The chain links TRBV4-2 to TRBJ1-5; D might be TRBD1 (6 bases). V was trimmed by 3 bases and J by 2 bases, leaving 14 bases between them. Germline CDR1 LGHNA, CDR2 YNFKEQ. This CDR3 has 16 residues. The CDR3 nucleotides are TGTGCCAGCAGCCAGACCGTTCAGGGGCGCAATCAGCCCCAGCATTTT. The encoded protein is CASSQTVQGRNQPQHF.

The genes are TRBV2 and TRBJ1-6, with D maybe TRBD1 (6 bases). Germline lookup yields CDR1 SNHLY and CDR2 FYNNEI. The CDR3 has 15 amino acids. V lost 6 bases to trimming and J lost 7 bases, with 16 bases between them. The DNA of the CDR3 is TGTGCCAGCAGAAGGACAGTTAGAGCAAATTCACCCCTCCACTTT. Amino acid sequence: CASRRTVRANSPLHF.

The rearrangement joins TRBV5-4 to TRBJ2-2; tentative D call: TRBD1 (5 bases). The CDR3 has 15 amino acids. Germline lookup yields CDR1 SGHNT and CDR2 YYREEE (reference sequence). V was pared by 1 base and J by 0 bases, with 7 bases between. CDR3 nucleotides: TGTGCCAGCAGCTTGCAGGGCCCGAACACCGGGGAGCTGTTTTTT. Its translation is CASSLQGPNTGELFF.

This clone appeared a single time. The chain has TRBV27 and TRBJ1-2, with 8 bases that match TRBD1. The J segment lost 4 bases and the V segment lost 6 bases, leaving 10 bases of the junction unmatched. Looked up from germline, CDR1 is MNHEY and CDR2 is SMNVEV (reference sequence). This CDR3 has 15 amino acids. CDR3 bases: TGTGCCAGCAGCCCGGAACAGGGGGGAGGCTATGGCTACACCTTC. Translated: CASSPEQGGGYGYTF.

The rearrangement joins TRBV4-1 to TRBJ2-3; possible D gene TRBD2, 5 bases. Per germline, CDR1 MGHRA and CDR2 YSYEKL. The CDR3 spans 17 residues. Between the trimmed V and J ends, which lost 0 bases and 1 base, there was a span of 14 bases. For the CDR3, the DNA is TGCGCCAGCAGCCAAGACCGAGCAGGAGGTGGCACAGATACGCAGTATTTT. This gives the protein CASSQDRAGGGTDTQYF.

V gene TRBV3-1 (or the pseudogene TRBV3-2) combines with J gene TRBJ1-6, with 7 positions matching TRBD1. Trimming cost V 3 bases and J 6 bases; bases outside gene matches: 5. Germline V gene lookup returns CDR1 LGHDT and CDR2 YNNKEL (reference sequence). The CDR3 extends over 15 amino acids. This CDR3 is CASSQLGQLNSPLHF. DNA of the CDR3: TGTGCCAGCAGCCAGTTGGGACAGCTTAATTCACCCCTCCACTTT.

The chain uses TRBV15 and TRBJ2-7; the D gene is possibly TRBD1 (5 bases). V dropped 4 bases and J dropped 7 bases, with 17 bases sitting between them. Germline V lookup: CDR1 LNHNV, CDR2 YYDKDF (reference sequence). The CDR3 sequence is 14 residues long. Here the CDR3 reads CATSNTGDPKEQYF. In DNA form, the CDR3 reads TGTGCCACCAGCAACACAGGAGACCCTAAGGAGCAGTACTTC. Complete variable domain (other parts from reference TRBV15 and TRBJ2-7): DAMVIQNPRYQVTQFGKPVTLSCSQTLNHNVMYWYQQKSSQAPKLLFHYYDKDFNNEADTPDNFQSRRPNTSFCFLDIRSPGLGDTAMYLCATSNTGDPKEQYFGPGTRLTVT.

The chain recombines TRBV30 with TRBJ2-7; 11 positions agree with TRBD1. Germline CDR1 is GTSNPN and CDR2 is SVGIG (reference sequence). Losses at the gene ends were 2 bases for V and 2 bases for J; bases not matched to a gene: 5. The CDR3 is 15 residues long. Written as DNA, the CDR3 is TGTGCCTGGAGTTCCAGGACAGGGGGCGCCTACGAGCAGTACTTC. Residues: CAWSSRTGGAYEQYF.

This clone was observed once. The chain carries TRBV6-5 and TRBJ1-2; no clear D. CDR1 is MNHEY and CDR2 is SVGAGI in the germline V gene. V shed 2 bases and J shed 2 bases, with 9 bases lying between them. CDR3 length: 14 amino acids. The CDR3 sequence is CASSYTDKNYGYTF. DNA of the CDR3: TGTGCCAGCAGTTACACCGACAAGAACTATGGCTACACCTTC.

The rearrangement links TRBV5-1 to TRBJ2-7; D is ambiguous. Germline CDR1 SGHRS, CDR2 YFSETQ. With 6 bases removed from V and 7 bases from J, the gap between germline ends came to 26 bases. This CDR3 comprises 16 residues. As DNA, the CDR3 is TGCGCCAGCACTCTAACGCCTGGGCAGACAATATGGGAGCAGTACTTC. Its translation: CASTLTPGQTIWEQYF.